The sequence of this T cell receptor (beta chain) was determined in a study of control samples from healthy donors and cancer patients. There are 15 residues in the CDR3. Trimming stripped 2 bases from V and 2 bases from J, with 12 bases between. Germline-derived CDR1 and CDR2 are SGHTA and FQGNSA. Assay: immunoSEQ multiplex PCR; the TCRdb copy retains only in-frame clones and omits some. The sample lists roughly 130,000 clones, roughly 90% occurring once. The receptor's source is a man aged 50 or older in good health. Sequenced material: blood. V is TRBV7-2 and J is TRBJ1-1, with D possibly being TRBD1 (5 bases). CDR3 DNA sequence: TGTGCCAGCAGCTTAAATCTGGGGACCAACACTGAAGCTTTCTTT. This encodes CASSLNLGTNTEAFF.